Below, 17 T cell receptor beta chains from the same sample are listed, as sequenced in a study of blood T cells in healthy people across ages. With a J-beta primer mix and a sample-barcoded 5' primer, a second PCR ran roughly 7 to 11 cycles. TCRdb reprocessed the 5' RACE reads with MiXCR, giving one entry per CDR3 protein. Of hundreds of thousands of distinct CDR3 sequences in the sample, just over 55% were seen once. The sequencing input was blood. The receptors stem from a man aged 40-49 years in good health.

The chain couples TRBV2 to TRBJ1-5, with D hard to call. The CDR3 runs to 15 residues. The germline V and J ends were trimmed by 2 bases and 1 base, with 9 bases remaining between them. Germline values: CDR1 SNHLY, CDR2 FYNNEI. CDR3 bases: TGTGCCAGCAGTGAACAGGTGTTAAGCAATCAGCCCCAGCATTTT. The encoded protein is CASSEQVLSNQPQHF.

Only a few counts were recorded for this clonotype. This chain joins TRBV29-1 and TRBJ2-3, with 7 bases aligning to TRBD2. CDR3 size: 13 residues. Unmatched junction bases numbered 7, after V lost 7 bases and J lost 3 bases. The germline gives CDR1 SQVTM, CDR2 ANQGSEA. CDR3 in amino acids: CSAGRESTDTQYF. The CDR3, as DNA: TGCAGCGCGGGGCGGGAGTCGACAGATACGCAGTATTTT.

The genes are TRBV7-8 and TRBJ1-5, with D perhaps matching TRBD1 (5 bases). Germline values: CDR1 SGHVS, CDR2 FQNEAQ. V was clipped by 5 bases and J by 6 bases, with 20 bases between them. The CDR3 is made up of 16 amino acids. The CDR3 here is CASSPGGGQGAQPQHF. The DNA for the CDR3 is TGTGCCAGCAGCCCTGGGGGGGGTCAGGGAGCTCAGCCCCAGCATTTT.

In its sample, this clonotype was seen a few times. The rearrangement joins TRBV9 to TRBJ1-2, with unresolved D. CDR1 is SGDLS and CDR2 is YYNGEE in the germline V gene. Trimming left V 0 bases short and J 1 base short, with 7 bases between. This CDR3 is built from 14 residues. Here the CDR3 DNA reads TGTGCCAGCAGCGTAGAGGGCAGTAACTATGGCTACACCTTC. Amino acids: CASSVEGSNYGYTF. The full variable domain, completed using reference TRBV9 and TRBJ1-2, is DSGVTQTPKHLITATGQRVTLRCSPRSGDLSVYWYQQSLDQGLQFLIQYYNGEERAKGNILERFSAQQFPDLHSELNLSSLELGDSALYFCASSVEGSNYGYTFGSGTRLTVV.

This chain uses TRBV20-1 with TRBJ2-7; D perhaps matches TRBD1 (5 bases). The CDR3 covers 15 residues. The ends were cut back, 3 bases at V and 0 bases at J, with 15 bases in the middle. Looked up from germline, CDR1 is DFQATT and CDR2 is SNEGSKA (reference sequence). CDR3 nucleotides: TGCAGTGCTAGGGATTCCAGGGTTAGCTCCTACGAGCAGTACTTC. It encodes CSARDSRVSSYEQYF.

This chain joins TRBV28 and TRBJ2-4; 7 bases are a match to TRBD1. The DNA end favors TRBJ2-7, so the J call may be wrong. Germline CDR1 reads MDHEN; CDR2 reads SYDVKM. The CDR3 covers 16 residues. CDR3 coding DNA: TGTGCCAGCTTGCCGTTGACAGGGCACACGTTCTCCGAGCAGTACTTC. Protein product: CASLPLTGHTFSEQYF.

The chain combines TRBV28 with TRBJ2-5; TRBD1 is a possible D gene (6 bases). CDR1 is MDHEN, CDR2 SYDVKM, per germline. CDR3 length equals 14 residues. V lost 5 bases to trimming and J lost 5 bases, with 15 bases between them. CDR3 amino acids: CASSVGGWGETQYF. The CDR3 DNA follows: TGTGCCAGCAGTGTAGGGGGTTGGGGGGAGACCCAGTACTTC.

This clonotype was observed a few times. This chain connects TRBV4-3 to TRBJ1-2; 7 nucleotides line up with TRBD1. The germline V gene encodes CDR1 LGHNA and CDR2 YSLEER. The CDR3 consists of 12 residues. Trimming cost V 1 base and J 8 bases; bases outside gene matches: 1. In DNA form, the CDR3 reads TGCGCCAGCAGCCAAGTAGGGGGCGGCTACACCTTC. Protein sequence: CASSQVGGGYTF.

The genes are TRBV6-5 and TRBJ2-1; TRBD2 agrees at 14 bases. V lost 1 base, J lost 7 bases, and 6 bases stayed unmatched. The CDR3 runs 17 residues. CDR1 and CDR2 from the germline V gene are MNHEY and SVGAGI. The CDR3 spells CASSYLGLAGAGNEQFF. CDR3 DNA: TGTGCCAGCAGTTACTTGGGACTAGCGGGAGCTGGGAATGAGCAGTTCTTC.

This clonotype was counted a few times. The chain uses TRBV5-6 and TRBJ2-7; tentative D call: TRBD1 (5 bases). Trimming removed 4 bases from V and 1 base from J, with 12 bases in between. The CDR3 is made up of 14 amino acids. Germline lookup yields CDR1 SGHDT and CDR2 YYEEEE. The CDR3 DNA is TGTGCCAGCAGCCCACTTTCAGGGTCCTACGAGCAGTACTTC. Amino acid sequence: CASSPLSGSYEQYF.

V usage is TRBV2 and J usage is TRBJ2-7, with 10 bases lining up with TRBD2. Germline V gene data show CDR1 as SNHLY and CDR2 as FYNNEI. Trimming removed 6 bases from V and 7 bases from J; junction bases left unmatched: 6. There are 13 residues in the CDR3. CDR3 in DNA: TGTGCCAGCAGCTCCGGACTAGCGGTTGAGCAGTACTTC. This sequence encodes CASSSGLAVEQYF.

The V gene is TRBV3-1, the J gene TRBJ1-5, with D possibly TRBD1 on 5 matching bases. Trimming removed 1 base from V and 9 bases from J, with 13 bases in between. CDR1 LGHDT and CDR2 YNNKEL come from the germline V gene (reference sequence). This CDR3 has 14 amino acids. CDR3 protein: CASSQGGFSGPQHF. The CDR3 DNA sequence: TGTGCCAGCAGCCAAGGGGGCTTCTCGGGGCCCCAGCATTTT.

The genes are TRBV7-3 and TRBJ2-1; 13 bases match TRBD2. V was pared by 1 base and J by 8 bases, with 11 bases of the junction left unmatched. There are 18 residues in the CDR3. CDR1 and CDR2 from the germline V gene are SGHTA and FQGTGA. This CDR3 reads CASSLRTSGRAYFDEQFF. The CDR3 DNA reads as TGTGCCAGCAGCTTAAGAACTAGCGGGAGGGCCTATTTTGATGAGCAGTTCTTC. Combining the CDR3 with reference TRBV7-3 and TRBJ2-1 gives the whole variable domain GAGVSQTPSNKVTEKGKYVELRCDPISGHTALYWYRQSLGQGPEFLIYFQGTGAADDSGLPNDRFFAVRPEGSVSTLKIQRTERGDSAVYLCASSLRTSGRAYFDEQFFGPGTRLTVL.

This clonotype appeared many times. CDR3 sequence: CASSIEDTQYF. The CDR3 DNA reads as TGTGCCAGTAGTATAGAAGATACGCAGTATTTT. The chain joins TRBV19 to TRBJ2-3; D is uncertain. In germline, CDR1 is LNHDA, CDR2 SQIVND (reference sequence). The CDR3 is 11 residues long. The V end lost 0 bases, the J end lost 5 bases, and 0 bases lay between the germline ends.

The V gene is TRBV20-1, the J gene TRBJ2-5; 10 bases line up with TRBD1. The J call may be incorrect, as the DNA end agrees better with TRBJ2-4. This CDR3 spans 15 amino acids. Germline V gene lookup returns CDR1 DFQATT and CDR2 SNEGSKA (reference sequence). The CDR3 DNA reads as TGCAGTGCGACCGTCGGGACAGGGGATTGGTACATTCAGTACTTC. This encodes CSATVGTGDWYIQYF.

The V call is TRBV7-3, the J call TRBJ2-4; 8 bases are shared with TRBD1. Judging by the DNA end, TRBJ2-7 fits better; the J call may be wrong. This CDR3 spans 15 amino acids. Germline CDR1 is SGHTA and CDR2 is FQGTGA. This CDR3 reads CASSLFGRGPYEQYF. CDR3 nucleotides: TGTGCCAGCAGCTTATTCGGCAGGGGGCCATACGAGCAGTACTTC.

The V gene is TRBV20-1, the J gene TRBJ1-2; D gene ambiguous. V was clipped by 4 bases and J by 4 bases, with 13 bases between them. Germline V gives CDR1 DFQATT, CDR2 SNEGSKA (reference sequence). The CDR3 consists of 13 residues. The CDR3 is CSAIPHSGYGYTF. The DNA for the CDR3 is TGCAGTGCTATTCCTCACTCGGGCTATGGCTACACCTTC.